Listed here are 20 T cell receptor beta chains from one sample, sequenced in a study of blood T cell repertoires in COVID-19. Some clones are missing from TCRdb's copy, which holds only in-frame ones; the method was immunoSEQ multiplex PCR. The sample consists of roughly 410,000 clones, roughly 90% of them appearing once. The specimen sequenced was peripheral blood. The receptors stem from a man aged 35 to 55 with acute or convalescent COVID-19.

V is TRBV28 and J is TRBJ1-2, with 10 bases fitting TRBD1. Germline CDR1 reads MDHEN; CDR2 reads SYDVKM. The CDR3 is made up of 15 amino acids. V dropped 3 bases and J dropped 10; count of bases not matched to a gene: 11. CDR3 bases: TGTGCCAGCAGTTTTTGGGACGGACAGGGGGGGGCCTACACCTTC. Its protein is CASSFWDGQGGAYTF.

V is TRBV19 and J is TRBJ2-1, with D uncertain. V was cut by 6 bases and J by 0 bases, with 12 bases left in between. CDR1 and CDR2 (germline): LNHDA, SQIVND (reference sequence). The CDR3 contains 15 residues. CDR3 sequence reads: CASRPQGGSYNEQFF. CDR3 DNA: TGTGCCAGTAGGCCGCAAGGCGGCTCCTACAATGAGCAGTTCTTC.

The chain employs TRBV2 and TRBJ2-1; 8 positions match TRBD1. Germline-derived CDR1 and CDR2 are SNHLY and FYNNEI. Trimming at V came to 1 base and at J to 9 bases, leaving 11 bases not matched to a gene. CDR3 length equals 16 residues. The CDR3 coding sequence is TGTGCCAGCAGTGAAGGTTTGGCAGGGGGCTTTTTTGAGCAGTTCTTC. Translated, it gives CASSEGLAGGFFEQFF.

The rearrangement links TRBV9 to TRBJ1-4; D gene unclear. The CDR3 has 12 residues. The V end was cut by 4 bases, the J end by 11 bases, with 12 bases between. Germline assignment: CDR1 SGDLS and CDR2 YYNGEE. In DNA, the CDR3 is TGTGCCAGCAGCCCCGGTGACGGGAAACTGTTTTTT. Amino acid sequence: CASSPGDGKLFF.

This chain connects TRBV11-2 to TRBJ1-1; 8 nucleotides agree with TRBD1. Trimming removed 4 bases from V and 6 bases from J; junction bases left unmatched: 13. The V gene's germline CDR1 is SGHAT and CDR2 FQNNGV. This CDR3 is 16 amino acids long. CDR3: CASSSGLTGEFPEAFF. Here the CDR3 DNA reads TGTGCCAGCAGCTCCGGCCTGACAGGGGAGTTCCCTGAAGCTTTCTTT.

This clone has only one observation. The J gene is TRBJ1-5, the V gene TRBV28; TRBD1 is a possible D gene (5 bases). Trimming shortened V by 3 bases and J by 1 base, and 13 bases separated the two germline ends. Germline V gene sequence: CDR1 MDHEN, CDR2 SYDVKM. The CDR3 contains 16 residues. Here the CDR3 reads CASSFGGEGSNQPQHF. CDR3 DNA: TGTGCCAGCAGTTTTGGAGGGGAAGGAAGCAATCAGCCCCAGCATTTT.

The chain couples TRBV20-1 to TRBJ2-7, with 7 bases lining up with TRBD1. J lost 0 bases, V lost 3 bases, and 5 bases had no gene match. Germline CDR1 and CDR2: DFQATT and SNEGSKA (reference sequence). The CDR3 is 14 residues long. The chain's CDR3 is CSASWQGDSYEQYF. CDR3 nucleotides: TGCAGTGCTAGTTGGCAGGGGGACTCCTACGAGCAGTACTTC.

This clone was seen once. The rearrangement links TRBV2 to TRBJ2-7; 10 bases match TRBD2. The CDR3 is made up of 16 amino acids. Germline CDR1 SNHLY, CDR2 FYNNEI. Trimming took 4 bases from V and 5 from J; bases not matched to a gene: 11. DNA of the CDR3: TGTGCCAGCAGTGCCTACCTAGCGGGAGCAATCCACGAGCAGTACTTC. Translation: CASSAYLAGAIHEQYF.

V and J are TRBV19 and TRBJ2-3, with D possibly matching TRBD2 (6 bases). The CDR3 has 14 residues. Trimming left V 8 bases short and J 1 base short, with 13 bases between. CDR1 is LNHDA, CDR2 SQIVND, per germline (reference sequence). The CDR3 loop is CASHPGAGTDTQYF. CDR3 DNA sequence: TGTGCCAGTCACCCGGGAGCCGGCACAGATACGCAGTATTTT.

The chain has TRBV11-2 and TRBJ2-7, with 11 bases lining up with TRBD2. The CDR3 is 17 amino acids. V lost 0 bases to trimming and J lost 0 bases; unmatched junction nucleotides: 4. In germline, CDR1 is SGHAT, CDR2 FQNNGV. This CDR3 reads CASSLDRLAGGSYEQYF. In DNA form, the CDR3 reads TGTGCCAGCAGCTTAGATCGTCTAGCGGGAGGCTCCTACGAGCAGTACTTC.

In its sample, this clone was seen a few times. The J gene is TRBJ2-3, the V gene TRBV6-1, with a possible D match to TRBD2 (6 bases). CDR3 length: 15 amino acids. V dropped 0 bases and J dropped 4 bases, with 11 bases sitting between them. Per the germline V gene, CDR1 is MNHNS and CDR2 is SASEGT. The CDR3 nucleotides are TGTGCCAGCAGTGAAGCCCTGGGGACTGCAGATACGCAGTATTTT. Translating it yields CASSEALGTADTQYF.

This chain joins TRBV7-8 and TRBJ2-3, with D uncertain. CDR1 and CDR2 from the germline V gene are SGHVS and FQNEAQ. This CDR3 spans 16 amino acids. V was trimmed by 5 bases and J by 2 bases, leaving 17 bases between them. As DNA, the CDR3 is TGTGCCAGCAGCCTGCAAATCAGCGCCATCACAGATACGCAGTATTTT. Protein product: CASSLQISAITDTQYF.

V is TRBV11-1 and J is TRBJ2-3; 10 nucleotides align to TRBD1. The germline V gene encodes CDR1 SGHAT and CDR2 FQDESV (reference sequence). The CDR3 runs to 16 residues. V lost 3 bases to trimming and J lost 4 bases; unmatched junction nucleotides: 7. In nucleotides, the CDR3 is TGTGCCAGCAGCTTTCGGGACAGGGGAATGCCAGATACGCAGTATTTT. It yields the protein CASSFRDRGMPDTQYF. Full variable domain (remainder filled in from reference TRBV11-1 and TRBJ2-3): EAEVAQSPRYKITEKSQAVAFWCDPISGHATLYWYRQILGQGPELLVQFQDESVVDDSQLPKDRFSAERLKGVDSTLKIQPAELGDSAMYLCASSFRDRGMPDTQYFGPGTRLTVL.

The CDR3, as DNA: TGCAGCGTTGATTTCGGGACAGGGATAATCGGCTACACCTTC. It is translated as CSVDFGTGIIGYTF. The chain combines TRBV29-1 with TRBJ1-2; TRBD1 aligns across 9 bases. The trim removed 3 bases at V and 8 bases at J, leaving 10 bases unmatched. Germline CDR1 reads SQVTM; CDR2 reads ANQGSEA. The CDR3 sequence is 14 residues long.

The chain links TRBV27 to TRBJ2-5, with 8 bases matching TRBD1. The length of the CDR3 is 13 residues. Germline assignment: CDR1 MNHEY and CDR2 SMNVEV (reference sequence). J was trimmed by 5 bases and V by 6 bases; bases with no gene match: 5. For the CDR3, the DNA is TGTGCCAGCAGCTGGGACAGGCGGGAGACCCAGTACTTC. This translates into CASSWDRRETQYF.

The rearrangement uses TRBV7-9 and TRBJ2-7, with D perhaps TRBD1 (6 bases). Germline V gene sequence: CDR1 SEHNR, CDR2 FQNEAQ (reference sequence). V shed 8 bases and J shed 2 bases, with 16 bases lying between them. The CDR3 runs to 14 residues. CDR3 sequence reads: CASHSTGPAYEQYF. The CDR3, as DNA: TGTGCCAGCCATTCGACAGGCCCTGCCTACGAGCAGTACTTC.

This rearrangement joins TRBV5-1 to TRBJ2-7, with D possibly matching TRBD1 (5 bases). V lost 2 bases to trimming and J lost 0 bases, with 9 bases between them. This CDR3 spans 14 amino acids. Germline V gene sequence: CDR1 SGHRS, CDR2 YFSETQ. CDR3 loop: CASSFVGASYEQYF. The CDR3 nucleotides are TGCGCCAGCAGCTTTGTAGGGGCCTCCTACGAGCAGTACTTC. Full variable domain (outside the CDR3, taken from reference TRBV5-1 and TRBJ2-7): KAGVTQTPRYLIKTRGQQVTLSCSPISGHRSVSWYQQTPGQGLQFLFEYFSETQRNKGNFPGRFSGRQFSNSRSEMNVSTLELGDSALYLCASSFVGASYEQYFGPGTRLTVT.

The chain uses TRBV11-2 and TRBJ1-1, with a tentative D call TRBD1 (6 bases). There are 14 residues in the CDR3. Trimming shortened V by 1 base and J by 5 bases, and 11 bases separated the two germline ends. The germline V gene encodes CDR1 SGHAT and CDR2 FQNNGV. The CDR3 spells CASSLAQGLTEAFF. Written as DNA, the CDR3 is TGTGCCAGCAGCTTAGCACAGGGCTTGACTGAAGCTTTCTTT.

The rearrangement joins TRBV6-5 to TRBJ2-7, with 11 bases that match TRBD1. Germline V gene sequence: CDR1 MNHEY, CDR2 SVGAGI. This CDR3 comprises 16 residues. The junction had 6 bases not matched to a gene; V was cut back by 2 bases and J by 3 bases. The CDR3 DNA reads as TGTGCCAGCAGTTACACCCCCGGGACAGGGGGCTACGAGCAGTACTTC. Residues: CASSYTPGTGGYEQYF.

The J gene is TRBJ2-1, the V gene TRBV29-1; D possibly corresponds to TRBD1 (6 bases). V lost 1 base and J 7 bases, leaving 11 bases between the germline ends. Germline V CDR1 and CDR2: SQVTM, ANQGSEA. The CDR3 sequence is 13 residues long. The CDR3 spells CSVEVNRENEQFF. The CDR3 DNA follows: TGCAGCGTTGAAGTAAACAGGGAGAATGAGCAGTTCTTC.